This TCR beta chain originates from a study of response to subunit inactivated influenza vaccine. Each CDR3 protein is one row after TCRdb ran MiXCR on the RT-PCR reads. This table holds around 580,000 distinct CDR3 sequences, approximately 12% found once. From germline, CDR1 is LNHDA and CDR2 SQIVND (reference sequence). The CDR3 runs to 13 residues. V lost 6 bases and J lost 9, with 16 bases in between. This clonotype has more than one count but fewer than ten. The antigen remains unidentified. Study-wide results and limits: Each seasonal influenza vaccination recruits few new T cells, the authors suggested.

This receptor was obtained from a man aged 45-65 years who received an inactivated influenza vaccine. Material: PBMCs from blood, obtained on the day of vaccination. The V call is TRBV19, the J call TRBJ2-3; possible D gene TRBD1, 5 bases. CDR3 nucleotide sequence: TGTGCCAGTAGCCCTAGGTCGGACACCACGCAGTATTTT. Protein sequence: CASSPRSDTTQYF.